The present T cell receptor beta chain was sequenced within a study of control samples from healthy donors and cancer patients. Using immunoSEQ multiplex PCR, the repertoire was profiled, and TCRdb retains in-frame clones only, with some absent. The sample consists of about 93,000 clones, about 85% of them appearing once. The germline gives CDR1 SNHLY, CDR2 FYNNEI. The CDR3 runs to 12 residues. Trimming stripped 6 bases from V and 9 bases from J, with 9 bases between. The rearrangement links TRBV2 to TRBJ1-6, with D uncertain. The clonotype originates from a woman in her 70s in good health. Specimen: blood. Here the CDR3 DNA reads TGTGCCAGCAGCTTGACATCTTCACCCCTCCACTTT. Residues: CASSLTSSPLHF.